This entry is about one T cell receptor (beta chain). These data originate in a study of T cell repertoires in cytomegalovirus infection. Each CDR3 protein is one row after TCRdb ran MiXCR on the reads. The data hold about 740,000 distinct CDR3 sequences, with 35% observed a single time. This CDR3 is 15 amino acids long. Trimming took 4 bases from V and 5 from J; bases not matched to a gene: 10. Germline CDR1 SGHDN, CDR2 FVKESK. This receptor was identified in a human donor in good health (CMV status not recorded). Some clones in this sample may be carry-over from other donors' samples. The source material was PBMCs. The V call is TRBV14, the J call TRBJ2-5; the match to TRBD1 covers 7 bases. Here the CDR3 DNA reads TGTGCCAGCAGCCTGAAGGGACAGATCGGGGAGACCCAGTACTTC. This sequence encodes CASSLKGQIGETQYF.